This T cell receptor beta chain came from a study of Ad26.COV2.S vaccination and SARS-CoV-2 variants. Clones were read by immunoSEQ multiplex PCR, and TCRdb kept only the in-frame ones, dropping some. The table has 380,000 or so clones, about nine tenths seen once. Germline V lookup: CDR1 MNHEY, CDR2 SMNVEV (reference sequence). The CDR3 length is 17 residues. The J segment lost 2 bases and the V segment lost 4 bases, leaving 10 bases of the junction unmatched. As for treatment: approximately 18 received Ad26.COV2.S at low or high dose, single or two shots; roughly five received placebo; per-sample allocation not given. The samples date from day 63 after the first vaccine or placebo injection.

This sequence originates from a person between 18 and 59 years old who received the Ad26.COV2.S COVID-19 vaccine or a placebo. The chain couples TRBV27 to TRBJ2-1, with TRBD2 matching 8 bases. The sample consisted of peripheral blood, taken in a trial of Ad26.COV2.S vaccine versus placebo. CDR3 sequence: CASSSTAGTRPYNEQFF. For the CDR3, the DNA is TGTGCCAGCAGTTCCACCGCCGGGACTAGGCCCTACAATGAGCAGTTCTTC.